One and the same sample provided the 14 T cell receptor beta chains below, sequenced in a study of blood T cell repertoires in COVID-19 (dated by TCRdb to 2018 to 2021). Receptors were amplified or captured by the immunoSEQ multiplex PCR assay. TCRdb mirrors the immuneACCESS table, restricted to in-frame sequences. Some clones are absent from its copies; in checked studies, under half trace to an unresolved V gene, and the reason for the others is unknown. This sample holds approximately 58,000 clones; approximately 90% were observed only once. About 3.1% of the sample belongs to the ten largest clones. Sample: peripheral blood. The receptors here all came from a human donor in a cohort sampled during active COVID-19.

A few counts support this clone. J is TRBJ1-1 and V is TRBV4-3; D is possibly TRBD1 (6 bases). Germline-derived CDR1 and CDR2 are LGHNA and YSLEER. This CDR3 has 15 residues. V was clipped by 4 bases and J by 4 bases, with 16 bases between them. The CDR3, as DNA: TGCGCCAGCAGCCGCGGCACAGGGCGGGTCACTGAAGCTTTCTTT. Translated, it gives CASSRGTGRVTEAFF.

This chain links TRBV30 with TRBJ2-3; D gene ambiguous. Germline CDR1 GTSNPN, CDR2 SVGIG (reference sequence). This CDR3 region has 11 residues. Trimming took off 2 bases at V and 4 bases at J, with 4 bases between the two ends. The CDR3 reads CAWSSADTQYF. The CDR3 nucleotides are TGTGCCTGGAGTTCCGCAGATACGCAGTATTTT.

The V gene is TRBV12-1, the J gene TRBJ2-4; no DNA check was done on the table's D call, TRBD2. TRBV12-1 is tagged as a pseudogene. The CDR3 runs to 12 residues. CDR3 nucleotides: TGTGCCAGCAGCTTTCGGGGGAACATTCAGTACTTC. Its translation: CASSFRGNIQYF.

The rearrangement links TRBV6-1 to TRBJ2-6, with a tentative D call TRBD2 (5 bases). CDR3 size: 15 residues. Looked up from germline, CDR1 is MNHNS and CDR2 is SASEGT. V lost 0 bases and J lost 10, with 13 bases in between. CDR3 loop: CASSEAEEGANVLTF. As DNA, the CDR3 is TGTGCCAGCAGTGAAGCGGAAGAGGGAGCGAACGTCCTGACTTTC.

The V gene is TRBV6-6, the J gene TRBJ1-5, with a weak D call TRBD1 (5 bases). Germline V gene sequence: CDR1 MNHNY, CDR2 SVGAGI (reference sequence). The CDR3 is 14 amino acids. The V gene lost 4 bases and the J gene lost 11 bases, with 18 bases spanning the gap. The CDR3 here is CASSFDSGWGAQHF. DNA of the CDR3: TGTGCCAGCAGTTTCGACAGCGGGTGGGGAGCCCAGCATTTT.

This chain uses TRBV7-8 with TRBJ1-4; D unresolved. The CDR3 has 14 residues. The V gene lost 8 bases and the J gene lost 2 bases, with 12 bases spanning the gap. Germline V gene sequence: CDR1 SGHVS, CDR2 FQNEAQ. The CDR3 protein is CASRLSGTNEKLFF. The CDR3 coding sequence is TGTGCCAGCCGGCTCTCGGGTACTAATGAAAAACTGTTTTTT.

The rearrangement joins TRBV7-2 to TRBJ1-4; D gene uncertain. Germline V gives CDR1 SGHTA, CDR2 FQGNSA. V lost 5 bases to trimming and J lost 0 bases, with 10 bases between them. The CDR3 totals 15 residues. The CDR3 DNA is TGTGCCAGCAGCCCACGGGGTGCAACTAATGAAAAACTGTTTTTT. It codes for CASSPRGATNEKLFF.

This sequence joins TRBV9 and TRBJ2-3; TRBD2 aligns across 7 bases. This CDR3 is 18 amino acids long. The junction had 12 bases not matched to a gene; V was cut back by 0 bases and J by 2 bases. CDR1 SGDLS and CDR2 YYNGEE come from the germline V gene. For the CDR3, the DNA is TGTGCCAGCAGCGTAGGACGAGGCATCAGCGGGACCACAGATACGCAGTATTTT. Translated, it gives CASSVGRGISGTTDTQYF. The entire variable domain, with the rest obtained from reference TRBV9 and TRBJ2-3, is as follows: DSGVTQTPKHLITATGQRVTLRCSPRSGDLSVYWYQQSLDQGLQFLIQYYNGEERAKGNILERFSAQQFPDLHSELNLSSLELGDSALYFCASSVGRGISGTTDTQYFGPGTRLTVL.

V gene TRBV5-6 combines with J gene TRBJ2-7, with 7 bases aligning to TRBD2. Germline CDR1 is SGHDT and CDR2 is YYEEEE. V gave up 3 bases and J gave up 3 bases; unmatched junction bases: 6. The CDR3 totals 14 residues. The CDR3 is CASSWFGRSYEQYF. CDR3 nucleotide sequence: TGTGCCAGCAGCTGGTTCGGGAGGAGCTACGAGCAGTACTTC.

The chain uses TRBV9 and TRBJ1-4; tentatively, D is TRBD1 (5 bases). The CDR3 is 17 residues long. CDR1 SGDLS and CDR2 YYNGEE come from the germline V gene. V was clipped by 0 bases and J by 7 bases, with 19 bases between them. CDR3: CASSVGSVQGVGEKLFF. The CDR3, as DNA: TGTGCCAGCAGCGTAGGATCGGTTCAGGGCGTAGGTGAAAAACTGTTTTTT. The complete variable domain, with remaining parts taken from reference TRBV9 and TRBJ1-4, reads DSGVTQTPKHLITATGQRVTLRCSPRSGDLSVYWYQQSLDQGLQFLIQYYNGEERAKGNILERFSAQQFPDLHSELNLSSLELGDSALYFCASSVGSVQGVGEKLFFGSGTQLSVL.

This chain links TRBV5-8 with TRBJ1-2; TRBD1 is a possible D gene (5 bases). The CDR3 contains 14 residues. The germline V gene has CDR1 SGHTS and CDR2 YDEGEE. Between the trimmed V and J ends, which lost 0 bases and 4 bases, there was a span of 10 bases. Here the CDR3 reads CASSLAGVGYGYTF. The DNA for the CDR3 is TGTGCCAGCAGCTTGGCGGGGGTTGGCTATGGCTACACCTTC.

The CDR3 protein is CATFPDRGYTEAFF. As DNA, the CDR3 is TGTGCCACCTTCCCGGACAGGGGTTACACTGAAGCTTTCTTT. This sequence joins TRBV10-3 and TRBJ1-1, with 9 bases that match TRBD1. Germline V gene data show CDR1 as ENHRY and CDR2 as SYGVKD. J was trimmed by 3 bases and V by 10 bases; bases with no gene match: 9. The CDR3 runs 14 residues.

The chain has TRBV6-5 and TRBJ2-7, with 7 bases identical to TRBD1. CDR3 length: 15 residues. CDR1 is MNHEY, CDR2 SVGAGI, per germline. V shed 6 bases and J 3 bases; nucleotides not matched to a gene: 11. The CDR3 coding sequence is TGTGCCAGCAGGGGACGGGGACAGATCTACTACGAGCAGTACTTC. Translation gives CASRGRGQIYYEQYF.

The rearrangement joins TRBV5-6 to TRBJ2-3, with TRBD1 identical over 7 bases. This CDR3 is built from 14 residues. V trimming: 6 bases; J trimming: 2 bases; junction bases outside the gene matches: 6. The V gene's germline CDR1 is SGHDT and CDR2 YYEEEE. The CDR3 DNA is TGTGCCAGCACCACCGGGACAGACACAGATACGCAGTATTTT. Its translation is CASTTGTDTDTQYF.